Below are 27 T cell receptor beta chains sequenced from a single sample in a study of prognosis after radiotherapy for stage I lung cancer. Amplification of the TCR beta CDR3 (from genomic DNA) was done by two-round multiplex PCR. For every TRBV and TRBJ gene, a specific primer was used in first-round PCR. TCRdb fed the multiplex PCR reads into MiXCR, producing one record per CDR3 protein. The table shows around 15,000 distinct CDR3 sequences, with 45% to 55% occurring only once. The specimen comprised PBMCs, sampled before or after stereotactic body radiation therapy (not recorded which). The receptors originated from a donor aged 50 or older with non-small cell lung cancer.

In the case of this clonotype: A read error may produce the germline difference seen at one junction end. The DNA for the CDR3 is TGTGCCAGCAGGGAGTCCGGCACCGGGGAGCTTTTTTTT. Protein sequence: CASRESGTGELFF. The rearrangement joins TRBV2 to TRBJ2-2, with D tentatively TRBD2 (5 bases). The CDR3 sequence is 13 residues long. Germline loops: CDR1 SNHLY, CDR2 FYNNEI.

The sample holds many counts of this clonotype. The chain carries TRBV18 and TRBJ2-1; 8 nucleotides line up with TRBD2. Trimming cost V 3 bases and J 5 bases; bases outside gene matches: 6. From germline, CDR1 is KGHSH and CDR2 LQKENI. The CDR3 is made up of 15 amino acids. The CDR3 DNA sequence: TGTGCCAGCTCACCCCAGGGGCGGGGGGACAATGAGCAGTTCTTC. Protein sequence: CASSPQGRGDNEQFF.

This clonotype was picked up many times. The rearrangement links TRBV20-1 to TRBJ1-5; TRBD1 agrees at 11 bases. The V segment lost 0 bases and the J segment 7 bases; nucleotides outside the gene matches: 14. Germline V lookup: CDR1 DFQATT, CDR2 SNEGSKA (reference sequence). This CDR3 comprises 18 residues. DNA of the CDR3: TGCAGTGCTAGAGAACCCGGGGGACAGGGGGGTGACAACCAGCCCCAGCATTTT. Encoded protein: CSAREPGGQGGDNQPQHF.

Details on this clonotype: A much larger clone differs by one base, so this may be a read error. The chain links TRBV28 to TRBJ1-1; 7 bases agree with TRBD1. CDR3 length: 12 amino acids. V was clipped by 7 bases and J by 5 bases; unmatched bases: 4. Germline V gene sequence: CDR1 MDHEN, CDR2 SYDVKM. The CDR3 region has the DNA TGTGCCAGCATCCCAGGGGGGACTGAAGCTTTCTTT. Residues: CASIPGGTEAFF. Combining the CDR3 with reference TRBV28 and TRBJ1-1 gives the whole variable domain DVKVTQSSRYLVKRTGEKVFLECVQDMDHENMFWYRQDPGLGLRLIYFSYDVKMKEKGDIPEGYSVSREKKERFSLILESASTNQTSMYLCASIPGGTEAFFGQGTRLTVV.

As to this clonotype: An end of the junction differs from the germline gene, which may be a read error. J is TRBJ2-7 and V is TRBV5-1, with D uncertain. CDR3 length: 13 amino acids. Germline CDR1 SGHRS, CDR2 YFSETQ. The CDR3 bases are TGCGCCAGCAGCTTGGGAACGCAGGCCCCCCCTGACTTC. Encoded protein: CASSLGTQAPPDF.

The rearrangement links TRBV6-5 to TRBJ2-1; D remains ambiguous. The CDR3 consists of 12 residues. Between the trimmed V and J ends, which lost 4 bases and 10 bases, there was a span of 11 bases. From germline, CDR1 is MNHEY and CDR2 SVGAGI. CDR3 nucleotide sequence: TGTGCCAGCAGTTTCTCTAGGTTGGAGCAGTTCTTC. Protein sequence: CASSFSRLEQFF.

This clonotype was counted between two and nine times. A junction end diverges from the germline sequence, so it may reflect a read error. The chain couples TRBV15 to TRBJ1-6; D gene ambiguous. CDR1 and CDR2 (germline): LNHNV, YYDKDF (reference sequence). The CDR3 runs to 14 residues. CDR3 residues: CATSRSSLGSPLHF. The DNA of the CDR3 is TGTGCCACTAGCAGATCCTCCTTGGGTTCACCCCTCCACTTT.

This clonotype was counted at least ten times. The chain couples TRBV5-4 to TRBJ2-7; the match to TRBD2 covers 10 bases. With 3 bases clipped from V and 1 base from J, the junction kept 1 base outside the gene matches. In germline, CDR1 is SGHNT, CDR2 YYREEE (reference sequence). The CDR3 covers 14 residues. The CDR3 DNA sequence: TGTGCCAGCAGCTGGACTAGCGGTTCCTACGAGCAGTACTTC. It yields the protein CASSWTSGSYEQYF.

V usage is TRBV20-1 and J usage is TRBJ2-7; no definite D call. This CDR3 comprises 12 residues. Trimming removed 6 bases at V and 2 bases at J, with 11 bases between. CDR1 DFQATT and CDR2 SNEGSKA come from the germline V gene (reference sequence). The CDR3 is CSAHDQTYEQYF. The CDR3 DNA follows: TGCAGTGCCCATGACCAGACCTACGAGCAGTACTTC.

Concerning this clonotype itself: This likely stems from a read error, as it lies one base from a far larger clone. The chain carries TRBV6-2 or TRBV6-3 and TRBJ2-5, with D possibly TRBD1 on 6 matching bases. The CDR3 loop spans 10 amino acids. V gave up 6 bases and J gave up 13 bases, with 12 bases separating them. The germline V gene has CDR1 MNHEY and CDR2 SVGEGT. Written as DNA, the CDR3 is TGTGCCAGCAGACAGGGCATTATGTACTTC. The encoded protein is CASRQGIMYF.

Many counts were recorded for this clonotype. The chain is built from TRBV11-2 and TRBJ2-5; D is possibly TRBD1 or TRBD2 (5 bases each). The CDR3 is made up of 15 amino acids. Germline V gene data show CDR1 as SGHAT and CDR2 as FQNNGV. V lost 2 bases to trimming and J lost 5 bases, with 15 bases between them. The CDR3 DNA reads as TGTGCCAGCAGCTTATTGGTGGGGGTCGGGGAGACCCAGTACTTC. Its protein is CASSLLVGVGETQYF.

V usage is TRBV27 and J usage is TRBJ2-1; 7 nucleotides align to TRBD1. Germline trimming cut 6 bases from V and 9 bases from J; bases unmatched to any gene: 14. There are 15 residues in the CDR3. Per the germline V gene, CDR1 is MNHEY and CDR2 is SMNVEV (reference sequence). The CDR3 DNA is TGTGCCAGCAGCCTATCGGGTAGGGGGCGCAGTGAGCAGTTCTTC. Encoded protein: CASSLSGRGRSEQFF.

Many counts were recorded for this clonotype. This chain joins TRBV4-2 and TRBJ2-2, with D perhaps TRBD1 or TRBD2 (6 bases each). Trimming took 0 bases from V and 1 from J, leaving 15 bases between them. The CDR3 is 18 amino acids. CDR1 is LGHNA, CDR2 YNFKEQ, per germline. CDR3 protein: CASSQDPAGGLNTGELFF. The CDR3 bases are TGTGCCAGCAGCCAAGATCCGGCCGGGGGCTTGAACACCGGGGAGCTGTTTTTT.

V and J are TRBV2 and TRBJ2-7; D not certain. Trimming shortened V by 6 bases and J by 3 bases, and 6 bases separated the two germline ends. The germline V gene encodes CDR1 SNHLY and CDR2 FYNNEI. The CDR3 runs 11 residues. In DNA, the CDR3 is TGTGCCAGCAGAAACCTCTACGAGCAGTACTTC. This translates into CASRNLYEQYF.

This clonotype has more than one count but fewer than ten. Given a much more abundant clone one base away, this may be a read error. V gene TRBV6-1 combines with J gene TRBJ1-5; D is perhaps TRBD1 (6 bases). Germline CDR1 and CDR2: MNHNS and SASEGT. This CDR3 is built from 15 residues. This CDR3 reads CASSDSGASSQPQHF. The CDR3 DNA follows: TGTGCCAGCAGTGATTCAGGGGCGAGCAGTCAGCCCCAGCATTTT.

This clonotype is labeled as medium-sized. The chain joins TRBV12-3 or TRBV12-4 to TRBJ1-2; D gene unclear. V gave up 4 bases and J gave up 0 bases, with 9 bases separating them. CDR3 size: 14 residues. The CDR3, as DNA: TGTGCCAGCAGTTATGGAGGAACTAACTATGGCTACACCTTC. Translating gives CASSYGGTNYGYTF.

As to this clonotype: This likely came from a read error, as a far larger clone is one base away. The chain employs TRBV6-4 and TRBJ2-7; D is possibly TRBD1 (6 bases). Germline CDR1 MRHNA, CDR2 SNTAGT. CDR3 length: 14 amino acids. Trimming removed 4 bases from V and 7 bases from J, with 17 bases in between. The CDR3 region is CASSATGLRVEQYF. The CDR3 region has the DNA TGTGCCAGCAGTGCCACAGGGCTCCGAGTGGAGCAGTACTTC.

The chain carries TRBV4-1 and TRBJ2-5, with TRBD2 matching 7 bases. The germline V gene encodes CDR1 MGHRA and CDR2 YSYEKL. There are 14 residues in the CDR3. Trimming removed 3 bases from V and 5 bases from J; junction bases left unmatched: 6. The CDR3 region is CASSHGGYGETQYF. The CDR3 DNA reads as TGCGCCAGCAGCCACGGGGGGTATGGCGAGACCCAGTACTTC.

V and J are TRBV19 and TRBJ1-2; no definite D call. This CDR3 is built from 15 residues. Germline CDR1 and CDR2: LNHDA and SQIVND (reference sequence). V was shortened by 1 base and J by 0 bases, with 9 bases between the two germline ends. DNA of the CDR3: TGTGCCAGTAGTATAGGACGGTCGACTAACTATGGCTACACCTTC. This gives the protein CASSIGRSTNYGYTF.

The chain links TRBV28 to TRBJ2-1; no clear D gene. There are 14 residues in the CDR3. Trimming took off 5 bases at V and 15 bases at J, with 23 bases between the two ends. Germline V gives CDR1 MDHEN, CDR2 SYDVKM. DNA for the CDR3: TGTGCCAGCAGTCCCGGAGTTACGCGGCATCAGTGGTTCTTC. Residues: CASSPGVTRHQWFF.

This clonotype has at least ten counts. This chain links TRBV11-3 with TRBJ2-4; D possibly corresponds to TRBD2 (5 bases). CDR1 SGHNT and CDR2 YENEEA come from the germline V gene. CDR3 length: 17 residues. V shed 3 bases and J shed 5 bases, with 20 bases lying between them. The CDR3 region is CASSLGATVPEENIQYF. CDR3 bases: TGTGCCAGCAGCTTGGGAGCGACCGTCCCTGAGGAAAACATTCAGTACTTC.

This sequence joins TRBV6-2 or TRBV6-3 and TRBJ2-1; TRBD1 agrees at 8 bases. This CDR3 has 16 residues. V trimming: 6 bases; J trimming: 4 bases; junction bases outside the gene matches: 11. CDR1 MNHEY and CDR2 SVGEGT come from the germline V gene. The DNA of the CDR3 is TGTGCCAGCAGAAAAACCCGGGACAGGCTATACAATGAGCAGTTCTTC. Protein product: CASRKTRDRLYNEQFF.

Remarks on this clonotype: A far larger clone is one nucleotide away, so this likely arose from a read error. The rearrangement links TRBV6-4 to TRBJ1-5; 7 nucleotides agree with TRBD1. Trimming took 7 bases from V and 6 from J; bases not matched to a gene: 9. This CDR3 has 14 amino acids. CDR1 is MRHNA and CDR2 is SNTAGT in the germline V gene. CDR3 DNA sequence: TGTGCCAGCATCGTGACAGGGATTGGTCAGCCCCAGCATTTT. This codes for CASIVTGIGQPQHF.

V usage is TRBV19 and J usage is TRBJ2-1; D may be TRBD1 (5 bases). CDR1 is LNHDA, CDR2 SQIVND, per germline (reference sequence). This CDR3 contains 16 residues. V lost 4 bases and J 0 bases, leaving 13 bases between the germline ends. The CDR3 loop is CASSTTDSRSYNEQFF. CDR3 in DNA: TGTGCCAGTAGTACCACTGACAGCCGCTCCTACAATGAGCAGTTCTTC.

This clonotype has a single count. The chain links TRBV6-1 to TRBJ2-7; D might be TRBD1 or TRBD2, each matching 5 bases. Trimming took 1 base from V and 2 from J, leaving 9 bases between them. Germline values: CDR1 MNHNS, CDR2 SASEGT. The CDR3 is made up of 14 amino acids. CDR3 bases: TGTGCCAGCAGTGAAGTTGGGGGACCCTACGAGCAGTACTTC. Translation gives CASSEVGGPYEQYF.

A note on this clonotype: This likely came from a read error, as a far larger clone is one base away. V and J are TRBV6-2 or TRBV6-3 and TRBJ1-2; 11 positions agree with TRBD1. This CDR3 comprises 17 residues. Trimming at V came to 5 bases and at J to 5 bases, leaving 13 bases not matched to a gene. In germline, CDR1 is MNHEY, CDR2 SVGEGT. CDR3 in amino acids: CASSDLDRGRGGYGYTF. In DNA, the CDR3 is TGTGCCAGCAGTGACTTGGACAGGGGGCGCGGAGGTTATGGCTACACCTTC.

There are many counts of this clonotype. The chain carries TRBV20-1 and TRBJ2-7, with 9 positions matching TRBD1. The germline CDR1 and CDR2 sequences are DFQATT and SNEGSKA (reference sequence). V trimming: 6 bases; J trimming: 4 bases; junction bases outside the gene matches: 7. The CDR3 has 13 residues. The CDR3 spells CSAGGQGGYEQYF. The CDR3 nucleotides read TGCAGTGCCGGGGGACAGGGCGGGTACGAGCAGTACTTC.